Following are 5 T cell receptor beta chains from one sample sequenced in a study of Ad26.COV2.S vaccination and SARS-CoV-2 variants. Sample treatment: 19 received Ad26.COV2.S at low or high dose, single or two shots; about five received placebo; per-sample allocation not given. The investigators took samples on day 63 after the first vaccine or placebo injection. Some clones are missing from TCRdb's copy, which holds only in-frame ones; the method was immunoSEQ multiplex PCR. Of roughly 450,000 clones in the sample, 75% to 95% were seen once. The material was peripheral blood, obtained in a trial of Ad26.COV2.S vaccine versus placebo. The source is a person aged 18-60 years who received the Ad26.COV2.S COVID-19 vaccine or a placebo.

The chain recombines TRBV3-1 (or the pseudogene TRBV3-2) with TRBJ2-7, with TRBD2 as a possible D gene (6 bases). This CDR3 has 15 residues. V was trimmed by 0 bases and J by 7 bases, leaving 16 bases between them. From germline, CDR1 is LGHDT and CDR2 YNNKEL (reference sequence). CDR3 nucleotides: TGTGCCAGCAGCCAAGAGGGGGTTCGGGGAGGTGAGCAGTACTTC. Its translation: CASSQEGVRGGEQYF.

This clone was observed once. The chain joins TRBV19 to TRBJ1-1, with D possibly matching TRBD1 (5 bases). Looked up from germline, CDR1 is LNHDA and CDR2 is SQIVND (reference sequence). Trimming shortened V by 7 bases and J by 4 bases, and 19 bases separated the two germline ends. The length of the CDR3 is 15 residues. Here the CDR3 DNA reads TGTGCCAGTAACGCTGCCGGGACGGGTAGCACTGAAGCTTTCTTT. Protein: CASNAAGTGSTEAFF.

V usage is TRBV2 and J usage is TRBJ1-4, with 7 bases that match TRBD1. Germline-derived CDR1 and CDR2 are SNHLY and FYNNEI. The J segment lost 8 bases and the V segment lost 3 bases, leaving 3 bases of the junction unmatched. The CDR3 loop spans 13 amino acids. The DNA for the CDR3 is TGTGCCAGCAGTGAGGCAGGGGGAGAAAAACTGTTTTTT. This encodes CASSEAGGEKLFF.

The chain employs TRBV19 and TRBJ2-2; 13 bases agree with TRBD2. The CDR3 has 19 residues. In germline, CDR1 is LNHDA, CDR2 SQIVND (reference sequence). Germline trimming cut 9 bases from V and 4 bases from J; bases unmatched to any gene: 17. The CDR3 protein is CASGRTSGRLLGSTGELFF. The CDR3 region has the DNA TGTGCCAGCGGGAGGACTAGCGGGAGACTGTTAGGGTCCACCGGGGAGCTGTTTTTT. Based on the CDR3 plus reference TRBV19 and TRBJ2-2, the full variable domain is DGGITQSPKYLFRKEGQNVTLSCEQNLNHDAMYWYRQDPGQGLRLIYYSQIVNDFQKGDIAEGYSVSREKKESFPLTVTSAQKNPTAFYLCASGRTSGRLLGSTGELFFGEGSRLTVL.

J is TRBJ2-3 and V is TRBV19, with 7 bases that match TRBD1. V gave up 5 bases and J gave up 2 bases; unmatched junction bases: 4. The CDR3 is 14 amino acids. The germline gives CDR1 LNHDA, CDR2 SQIVND (reference sequence). The DNA of the CDR3 is TGTGCCAGTAGTCTAGGGGGCCCCACAGATACGCAGTATTTT. Translated, it gives CASSLGGPTDTQYF. Drawing the rest from reference TRBV19 and TRBJ2-3, the complete variable domain is DGGITQSPKYLFRKEGQNVTLSCEQNLNHDAMYWYRQDPGQGLRLIYYSQIVNDFQKGDIAEGYSVSREKKESFPLTVTSAQKNPTAFYLCASSLGGPTDTQYFGPGTRLTVL.